This T cell receptor (beta chain) was sequenced for a study of blood T cell repertoires in COVID-19. TCRdb's copy holds only in-frame clones and misses some; the assay was immunoSEQ multiplex PCR. The sample has under 200,000 clones, roughly 75% seen once. This clone was counted only a few times. The CDR3 extends over 14 amino acids. Germline assignment: CDR1 SGHKS and CDR2 YYEKEE (reference sequence). V lost 0 bases and J lost 11, with 17 bases in between. The sequence was obtained from a man in his 70s with active or convalescent COVID-19. The specimen sequenced was peripheral blood. This sequence joins TRBV5-5 and TRBJ1-2; D remains ambiguous. The CDR3 protein is CASSLEPAGFGYTF. CDR3 in DNA: TGTGCCAGCAGCTTGGAGCCAGCGGGGTTCGGGTACACCTTC.